This is a list of T cell receptor beta chains from one sample in a study of T cells in Graves' hyperthyroidism and ophthalmopathy. MiXCR was run by TCRdb on the multiplex PCR reads, yielding one entry per CDR3 protein. There are about 98,000 distinct CDR3 sequences in the sample; 35% to 45% occur only once, and 10% lies in the top ten. Sequences were obtained from peripheral blood or thyroid tissue (not recorded which). The receptor set was obtained from a woman aged 30 to 39 with Graves' hyperthyroidism. The CDR3 runs from the conserved cysteine through the conserved F or W. D genes are given only for firm matches.

D,V,CDR3
.,TRBV7-6,CASSQGPQMGHQEAQHF
.,TRBV28,CASRLGGSPSYEQYF
.,TRBV28,CASSLASSPYEQYF
TRBD1,TRBV7-2,CASRQTPGQGNYGYTF
TRBD1,TRBV7-2,CASSLGDRGHYYGYTF
TRBD2,TRBV7-9,CASRAGGETQYF
.,TRBV7-3,CASSFTTHTEAFF
.,TRBV15,CATGRDFIDPNEQYF
.,TRBV7-9,CASRDQGTTNTEAFF
TRBD2,TRBV7-9,CASSLAGRGLAGGEQYF
TRBD1,TRBV2,CASSLQGRAEAFF
.,TRBV2,CASSEATSNQPQHF
TRBD1,TRBV20-1,CSARPGQGVFYEQYF
.,TRBV7-3,CASSQRRDEKLFF
.,TRBV5-5,CASSVGHTGDTQYF
.,TRBV2,CASTVSQETQYF
.,TRBV7-9,CASGLVGEKLFF
.,TRBV7-2,CASSSPTGSDTQYF
.,TRBV6-6,CASSHGPSDTQYF
TRBD1,TRBV29-1,CSVGTGGGKLFF
.,TRBV20-1,CSARLAPYEQYF
.,TRBV28,CASSPSSWYEQYF
.,TRBV10-3,CAISALPYTGELFF
.,TRBV12-3/TRBV12-4,CASSSRVKGYEQYF
TRBD1,TRBV7-9,CASSWDRAGDTSSYEQYF
.,TRBV28,CASGQHNEKLFF
.,TRBV20-1,CSARDLEGYRPQHF
.,TRBV2,CASSEVEGQRAEAFF
.,TRBV6-5,CASSPPSYNSPLHF
.,TRBV10-3,CAISESTYRYYEQYF
TRBD1,TRBV14,CASSPGTVFEYGYTF
.,TRBV7-3,CASSTEQGPNYGYTIYF
TRBD2,TRBV20-1,CSASPLAGVGETQYF
.,TRBV5-1,CASSLQAGMQETQYF
.,TRBV7-9,CASNPTRRGVGAGELFF
.,TRBV28,CASSLNWRNYGYTF
.,TRBV19,CASSSTLVVLNTEAFF
.,TRBV24-1,CAISESWIGAEISTQHF
.,TRBV7-9,CASGSSTGAYEQHF
.,TRBV6-6,CASSSIGGNSPLHF
.,TRBV20-1,CSARRPWGRGEKLFF
.,TRBV15,CATSSQGETEAFF
.,TRBV10-3,CATEGVLSYEQYF
.,TRBV11-3,CASSWGATRTDTQYF
TRBD1,TRBV14,CASRYGTGSNQPQHF
.,TRBV5-1,CASSEQGNTEAFF
TRBD1,TRBV15,CATSSSTGVGEKLFF
.,TRBV15,CATSSASTGEAFF
.,TRBV4-1,CASSQDRGGWDTEAFF
.,TRBV11-1,CASSLSGEWDGYTF
TRBD1,TRBV7-3,CASSPGTGGNEAFF
TRBD1,TRBV28,CASTVGTATYEQYF
.,TRBV27,CASSLDSGNQPQHF
.,TRBV9,CASSRAINTGELFF
.,TRBV6-5,CASSYAPGANVLTF
.,TRBV28,CASRRGFSYNSPLHF
.,TRBV20-1,CSARRDSYEQYF
TRBD1,TRBV7-1,CASSNPDRDGYGYTF